The 24 T cell receptor beta chains reported below all come from one sample, sequenced in a study of T-cell memory formation after mild COVID-19. TCRdb re-called the 5' RACE reads through MiXCR, storing one row per CDR3 protein. The top ten hold 20% to 25% of the sample, which has hundreds of thousands of distinct CDR3 sequences, approximately 19% seen once. Sequenced material: PBMCs or a T cell subset sorted from them (not recorded which). The receptors were gathered from a man between 18 and 29 years old who had mild COVID-19 (a few samples of this study predate the infection). Cell type and time point are not known.

This clonotype was picked up a small number of times. The V gene is TRBV25-1, the J gene TRBJ2-7; D is ambiguous. CDR1 and CDR2 from the germline V gene are MGHDK and SYGVNS. The CDR3 has 11 amino acids. The ends were cut back, 3 bases at V and 3 bases at J, with 3 bases in the middle. CDR3 nucleotide sequence: TGTGCCAGCAGTGACCACTACGAGCAGTACTTC. This codes for CASSDHYEQYF.

The genes are TRBV10-3 and TRBJ1-6; TRBD1 matches 9 bases. After removal of 4 bases from V and 13 bases from J, the junction contained 5 bases not matched to a gene. From germline, CDR1 is ENHRY and CDR2 SYGVKD. The CDR3 extends over 13 amino acids. CDR3 in DNA: TGTGCCATCAGTGGCCGGGACAGGGTCCCCCTCCACTTT. The encoded protein is CAISGRDRVPLHF.

This chain connects TRBV29-1 to TRBJ1-2, with 8 bases lining up with TRBD1. This CDR3 comprises 12 residues. Trimming at V came to 4 bases and at J to 7 bases, leaving 5 bases not matched to a gene. Germline CDR1 is SQVTM and CDR2 is ANQGSEA. CDR3 residues: CSVAGGERGYTF. Here the CDR3 DNA reads TGCAGCGTTGCAGGGGGCGAGCGTGGCTACACCTTC.

This clonotype appeared a few times. The genes are TRBV7-2 and TRBJ2-1; TRBD2 aligns across 10 bases. This CDR3 has 14 residues. Germline-derived CDR1 and CDR2 are SGHTA and FQGNSA. V was clipped by 6 bases and J by 7 bases; unmatched bases: 6. The CDR3 loop is CASSRVAGGNEQFF. The CDR3 DNA reads TGTGCCAGCAGTCGGGTAGCGGGGGGTAATGAGCAGTTCTTC.

The count of this clonotype is one. The chain uses TRBV4-3 and TRBJ2-3, with D unclear. This CDR3 comprises 16 residues. Trimming removed 0 bases from V and 0 bases from J, with 10 bases in between. Germline CDR1 is LGHNA and CDR2 is YSLEER. CDR3 coding DNA: TGCGCCAGCAGCCAAGATGGCAGGCCGAGCACAGATACGCAGTATTTT. It translates to CASSQDGRPSTDTQYF.

The rearrangement links TRBV9 to TRBJ1-1; 8 bases fit TRBD1. V was clipped by 4 bases and J by 5 bases; unmatched bases: 7. The CDR3 spans 14 residues. The germline gives CDR1 SGDLS, CDR2 YYNGEE. The CDR3 nucleotides are TGTGCCAGCAGCCCTACAGGGGGATGGACTGAAGCTTTCTTT. Protein: CASSPTGGWTEAFF.

The J gene is TRBJ1-5, the V gene TRBV7-2; no definite D call. V was clipped by 5 bases and J by 2 bases, with 10 bases between them. Germline V gene lookup returns CDR1 SGHTA and CDR2 FQGNSA. The CDR3 consists of 14 residues. This chain's CDR3 is CASSQRQGNQPQHF. For the CDR3, the DNA is TGTGCCAGCAGCCAACGTCAGGGCAATCAGCCCCAGCATTTT.

This clonotype has a handful of counts. The chain employs TRBV9 and TRBJ2-5; 7 nucleotides match TRBD1. Trimming took 3 bases from V and 6 from J; bases not matched to a gene: 8. The CDR3 is 14 residues long. Germline loops: CDR1 SGDLS, CDR2 YYNGEE. The chain's CDR3 is CASSDRQGGKTQYF. CDR3 coding DNA: TGTGCCAGCAGCGACAGACAGGGTGGAAAGACCCAGTACTTC.

This chain joins TRBV12-3 or TRBV12-4 and TRBJ1-5; a possible D gene is TRBD1 (6 bases). The CDR3 is made up of 14 amino acids. The V end lost 8 bases, the J end lost 3 bases, and 14 bases lay between the germline ends. Here the CDR3 reads CASHTGQLNQPQHF. The CDR3 coding sequence is TGTGCCAGCCATACTGGACAGCTCAATCAGCCCCAGCATTTT.

There are a few counts of this clonotype. V and J are TRBV5-1 and TRBJ2-3, with 7 bases fitting TRBD2. The ends lost 1 base at V and 2 bases at J; junction bases unmatched: 7. Germline V gene lookup returns CDR1 SGHRS and CDR2 YFSETQ. This CDR3 has 16 residues. CDR3 loop: CASSLSLADLTDTQYF. The DNA for the CDR3 is TGCGCCAGCAGCTTGAGTCTAGCGGACCTCACAGATACGCAGTATTTT.

This clonotype showed up just a few times. The chain combines TRBV20-1 with TRBJ2-2; D ambiguous. Germline V CDR1 and CDR2: DFQATT, SNEGSKA (reference sequence). There are 13 residues in the CDR3. With 6 bases removed from V and 3 bases from J, the gap between germline ends came to 11 bases. The CDR3, as DNA: TGCAGTGCCACGGACCACTACACCGGGGAGCTGTTTTTT. This translates into CSATDHYTGELFF.

This sequence joins TRBV13 and TRBJ2-7; 8 nucleotides line up with TRBD1. CDR1 and CDR2 (germline): PRHDT, FYEKMQ (reference sequence). The CDR3 loop spans 16 amino acids. Trimming cost V 5 bases and J 4 bases; bases outside gene matches: 13. In DNA form, the CDR3 reads TGTGCCAGCAGCACGCGCAACCGGGACAGGCCATACGAGCAGTACGTC. Its translation: CASSTRNRDRPYEQYV.

This rearrangement joins TRBV7-9 to TRBJ1-4, with TRBD1 identical over 11 bases. The V gene end was trimmed by 5 bases and the J gene end by 7 bases; junction bases not matched to a gene: 6. CDR1 and CDR2 from the germline V gene are SEHNR and FQNEAQ (reference sequence). CDR3 length: 15 amino acids. The DNA for the CDR3 is TGTGCCAGCAGCAGCAGGACAGGGGGCGGTGAAAAACTGTTTTTT. Translation: CASSSRTGGGEKLFF.

This clonotype was counted between two and nine times. CDR3 sequence reads: CASSPIGGGANYGYTF. Written as DNA, the CDR3 is TGTGCCAGCAGCCCCATTGGGGGGGGAGCTAACTATGGCTACACCTTC. V and J are TRBV3-1 and TRBJ1-2; D is possibly TRBD1 (5 bases). The V end lost 4 bases, the J end lost 0 bases, and 15 bases lay between the germline ends. There are 16 residues in the CDR3. Per the germline V gene, CDR1 is LGHDT and CDR2 is YNNKEL (reference sequence).

The chain recombines TRBV5-1 with TRBJ2-1, with D unclear. Germline V lookup: CDR1 SGHRS, CDR2 YFSETQ. V shed 0 bases and J shed 1 base, with 8 bases lying between them. There are 15 residues in the CDR3. The CDR3 DNA sequence: TGCGCCAGCAGCTTGGGGCCAGGATCCTACAATGAGCAGTTCTTC. Its protein is CASSLGPGSYNEQFF. Variable domain in full (rest from reference TRBV5-1 and TRBJ2-1): KAGVTQTPRYLIKTRGQQVTLSCSPISGHRSVSWYQQTPGQGLQFLFEYFSETQRNKGNFPGRFSGRQFSNSRSEMNVSTLELGDSALYLCASSLGPGSYNEQFFGPGTRLTVL.

This clonotype has only a few counts. The chain recombines TRBV29-1 with TRBJ2-4; 9 bases map to TRBD2. Trimming at V came to 7 bases and at J to 1 base, leaving 5 bases not matched to a gene. Germline loops: CDR1 SQVTM, CDR2 ANQGSEA. The CDR3 has 14 amino acids. The CDR3 bases are TGCAGCGCTAGCGGGGTTGGGGCCAAAAACATTCAGTACTTC. This encodes CSASGVGAKNIQYF. Filled out from reference TRBV29-1 and TRBJ2-4, the complete variable domain reads SAVISQKPSRDICQRGTSLTIQCQVDSQVTMMFWYRQQPGQSLTLIATANQGSEATYESGFVIDKFPISRPNLTFSTLTVSNMSPEDSSIYLCSASGVGAKNIQYFGAGTRLSVL.

This clonotype was picked up a small number of times. The genes are TRBV7-3 and TRBJ2-1; D may be TRBD2 (5 bases). In germline, CDR1 is SGHTA, CDR2 FQGTGA. The V end was cut by 5 bases, the J end by 9 bases, with 14 bases between. CDR3 length equals 13 residues. DNA of the CDR3: TGTGCCAGCAGCGGCCGGGATCCCGGTGAGCAGTTCTTC. Translated, it gives CASSGRDPGEQFF.

The gene calls are TRBV7-2 and TRBJ2-2; tentatively, D is TRBD2 (5 bases). CDR1 SGHTA and CDR2 FQGNSA come from the germline V gene. This CDR3 region has 17 residues. V shed 5 bases and J shed 0 bases, with 16 bases lying between them. The CDR3 sequence: CASSVSVVGANTGELFF. The CDR3 nucleotides are TGTGCCAGCAGCGTTAGCGTGGTAGGAGCGAACACCGGGGAGCTGTTTTTT.

The gene calls are TRBV30 and TRBJ1-2, with a tentative D call TRBD1 (5 bases). The germline CDR1 and CDR2 sequences are GTSNPN and SVGIG (reference sequence). V was cut by 1 base and J by 3 bases, with 9 bases left in between. The CDR3 spans 13 residues. CDR3 coding DNA: TGTGCCTGGAGTGAAGACAGATACTATGGCTACACCTTC. Residues: CAWSEDRYYGYTF.

The chain is built from TRBV20-1 and TRBJ1-4; D is uncertain. Deletions cut 6 bases from V and 0 bases from J, with 11 bases between. The CDR3 runs to 14 residues. Per germline, CDR1 DFQATT and CDR2 SNEGSKA (reference sequence). The CDR3 protein is CSAARGATNEKLFF. CDR3 nucleotide sequence: TGCAGTGCCGCCCGCGGGGCAACTAATGAAAAACTGTTTTTT.

V usage is TRBV9 and J usage is TRBJ1-1; no clear D gene. CDR1 is SGDLS and CDR2 is YYNGEE in the germline V gene. CDR3 length: 17 amino acids. The germline V and J ends were trimmed by 4 bases and 0 bases, with 19 bases remaining between them. As DNA, the CDR3 is TGTGCCAGCAGCCCCAGTGGGTCTAGGACGATGAACACTGAAGCTTTCTTT. Its translation: CASSPSGSRTMNTEAFF.

The rearrangement joins TRBV5-1 to TRBJ2-3; the D is unclear. Between the trimmed V and J ends, which lost 0 bases and 1 base, there was a span of 12 bases. Germline-derived CDR1 and CDR2 are SGHRS and YFSETQ. This CDR3 has 16 residues. The CDR3 is CASSLGSGHGTDTQYF. The CDR3 DNA follows: TGCGCCAGCAGCTTGGGGTCAGGTCATGGCACAGATACGCAGTATTTT.

The chain uses TRBV20-1 and TRBJ1-4, with 7 bases matching TRBD1. Germline trimming cut 5 bases from V and 2 bases from J; bases unmatched to any gene: 5. CDR3 size: 14 residues. Germline V gene sequence: CDR1 DFQATT, CDR2 SNEGSKA (reference sequence). The CDR3 loop reads CSAPGTATNEKLFF. CDR3 DNA: TGCAGTGCTCCCGGGACAGCGACTAATGAAAAACTGTTTTTT.

This clonotype appeared a few times. V and J are TRBV6-5 and TRBJ2-2; no definite D call. This CDR3 region has 14 residues. Germline-derived CDR1 and CDR2 are MNHEY and SVGAGI. V was trimmed by 5 bases and J by 7 bases, leaving 14 bases between them. The CDR3 sequence is CASSKVRGNGELFF. The DNA of the CDR3 is TGTGCCAGCAGTAAGGTCCGAGGTAACGGGGAGCTGTTTTTT.